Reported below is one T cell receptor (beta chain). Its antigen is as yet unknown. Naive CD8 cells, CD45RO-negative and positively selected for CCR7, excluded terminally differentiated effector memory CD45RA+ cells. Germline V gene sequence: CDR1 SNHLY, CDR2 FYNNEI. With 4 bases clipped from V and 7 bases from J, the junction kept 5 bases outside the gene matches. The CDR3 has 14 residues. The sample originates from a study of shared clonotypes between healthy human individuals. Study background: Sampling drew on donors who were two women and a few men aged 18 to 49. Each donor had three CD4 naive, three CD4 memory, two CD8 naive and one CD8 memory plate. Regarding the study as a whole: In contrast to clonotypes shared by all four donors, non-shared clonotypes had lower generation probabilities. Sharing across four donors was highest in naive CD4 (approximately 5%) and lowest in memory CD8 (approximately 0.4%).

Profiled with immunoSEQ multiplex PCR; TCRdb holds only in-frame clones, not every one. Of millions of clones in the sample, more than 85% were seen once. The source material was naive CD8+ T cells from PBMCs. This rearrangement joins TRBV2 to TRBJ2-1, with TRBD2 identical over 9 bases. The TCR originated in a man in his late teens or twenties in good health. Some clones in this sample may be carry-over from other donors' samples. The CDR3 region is CASSVREGPNEQFF. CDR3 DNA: TGTGCCAGCAGTGTGCGGGAGGGCCCGAATGAGCAGTTCTTC.